This T cell receptor beta chain was sequenced for a study of cytomegalovirus exposure and HLA in healthy donors. Trimming removed 5 bases from V and 7 bases from J; junction bases left unmatched: 16. The CDR3 sequence is 17 residues long. Germline CDR1 LNHNV, CDR2 YYDKDF (reference sequence). Participants comprised healthy donors of bone marrow. Note on this clone: The target antigen is unknown.

Broader study findings: Cytomegalovirus status was reportedly diagnosed by the classifier with high specificity and sensitivity. A link between a missense DCLRE1C variant and TCR beta V- and J-gene trimming emerged from a later analysis. About 87% or about 30% of the time was how often most TCR beta V segments were productive, according to an earlier analysis.

Use of 60 Vbeta and 13 Jbeta primers characterized the PCR. Measured with immunoSEQ multiplex PCR; TCRdb has only the in-frame clones, and not every one. The repertoire holds 150,000 to 200,000 clones, with 77% as singletons. J is TRBJ2-5 and V is TRBV15, with 10 bases aligning to TRBD2. This clonotype was sampled from a middle-aged woman in good health and CMV-seropositive. Sequenced: PBMCs. DNA for the CDR3: TGTGCCACCAGCGGAGGGGGTAGCGGGAGGCTCCGGGGGACCCAGTACTTC. Residues: CATSGGGSGRLRGTQYF.